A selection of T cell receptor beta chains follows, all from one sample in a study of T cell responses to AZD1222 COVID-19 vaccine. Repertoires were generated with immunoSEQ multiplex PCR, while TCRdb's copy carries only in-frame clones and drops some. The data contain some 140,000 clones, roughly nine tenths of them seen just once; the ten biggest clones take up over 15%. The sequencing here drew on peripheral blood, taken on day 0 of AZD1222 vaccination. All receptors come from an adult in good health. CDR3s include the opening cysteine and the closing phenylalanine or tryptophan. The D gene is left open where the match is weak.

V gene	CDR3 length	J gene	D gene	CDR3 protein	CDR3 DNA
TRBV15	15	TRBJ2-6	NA	CATSRDLAGANVLTF	TGTGCCACCAGCAGAGATCTAGCCGGGGCCAACGTCCTGACTTTC
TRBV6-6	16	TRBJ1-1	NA	CASSTARHRANTEAFF	TGTGCCAGCAGTACGGCTCGACATAGAGCGAACACTGAAGCTTTCTTT
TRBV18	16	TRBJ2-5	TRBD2	CASSPPPGLGGETQYF	TGTGCCAGCTCACCACCACCGGGACTAGGAGGGGAGACCCAGTACTTC
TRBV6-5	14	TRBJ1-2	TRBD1	CASSFAGTAYGYTF	TGTGCCAGCAGTTTCGCCGGGACAGCCTATGGCTACACCTTC
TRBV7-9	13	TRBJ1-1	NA	CASSSGQNTEAFF	TGTGCCAGCAGCTCGGGACAGAACACTGAAGCTTTCTTT
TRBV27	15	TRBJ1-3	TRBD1	CASSVQGTSGNTIYF	TGTGCCAGCAGCGTACAGGGGACGTCTGGAAACACCATATATTTT
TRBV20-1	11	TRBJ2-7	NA	CSARAEYEQYF	TGCAGTGCTAGGGCGGAATACGAGCAGTACTTC
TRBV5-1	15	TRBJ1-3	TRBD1	CASSLGQTNGNTIYF	TGCGCCAGCAGCCTGGGACAGACTAATGGAAACACCATATATTTT
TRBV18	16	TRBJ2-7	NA	CASSPQEGQDSYEQYF	TGTGCCAGCTCACCACAGGAAGGTCAGGATTCCTACGAGCAGTACTTC
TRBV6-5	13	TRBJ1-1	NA	CASTRVMGTEAFF	TGTGCCAGCACCCGGGTCATGGGGACTGAAGCTTTCTTT
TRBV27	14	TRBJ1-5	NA	CASSLAGAGQPQHF	TGTGCCAGCAGTTTAGCCGGGGCAGGTCAGCCCCAGCATTTT